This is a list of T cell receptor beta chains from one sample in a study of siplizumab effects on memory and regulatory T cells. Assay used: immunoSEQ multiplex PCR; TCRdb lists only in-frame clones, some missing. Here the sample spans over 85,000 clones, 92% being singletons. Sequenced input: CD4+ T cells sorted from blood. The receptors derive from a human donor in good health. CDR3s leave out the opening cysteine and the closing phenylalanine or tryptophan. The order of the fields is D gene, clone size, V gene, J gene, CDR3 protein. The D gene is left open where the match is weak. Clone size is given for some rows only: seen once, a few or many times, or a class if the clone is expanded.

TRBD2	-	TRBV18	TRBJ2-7	ASSPGLADYEQY
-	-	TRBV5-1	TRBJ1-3	ASSLVPGLGNTIY
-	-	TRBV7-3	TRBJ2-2	ASSLSRDTNTGELF
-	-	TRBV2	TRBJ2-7	ASSEYEQY
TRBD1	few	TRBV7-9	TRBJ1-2	ASSLEVDRDGYT
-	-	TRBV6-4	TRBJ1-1	ASKVQPNTEAF
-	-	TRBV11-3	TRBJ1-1	ASSPDGVNTEAF
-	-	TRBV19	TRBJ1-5	ASSSRPGQPQH
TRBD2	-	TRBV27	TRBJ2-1	ASSSASGNEQF
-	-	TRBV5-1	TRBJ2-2	ASSNNGGELF
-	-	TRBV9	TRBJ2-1	ASSVWEYGNEQF
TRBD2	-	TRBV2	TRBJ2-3	ASRVAGGTDTQY
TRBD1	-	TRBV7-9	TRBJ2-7	ASSLGTGAYEQY
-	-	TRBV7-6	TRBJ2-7	ASSNYDEQY
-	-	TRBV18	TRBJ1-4	ASSPSRTNEKLF
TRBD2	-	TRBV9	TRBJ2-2	ASSVDLAGDNTGELF
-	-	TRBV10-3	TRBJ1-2	AISETGPSPNYGYT
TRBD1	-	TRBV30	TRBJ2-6	AWFRDRGRSGANVLT
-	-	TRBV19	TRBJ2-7	ASSRLSSYEQY
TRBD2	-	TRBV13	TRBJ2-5	ASSEASLSGGTGETQY
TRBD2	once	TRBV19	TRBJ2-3	ASSIGQALGTRTDTQY
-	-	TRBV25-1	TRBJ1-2	ASSEFGELGYT
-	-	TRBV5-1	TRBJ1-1	ASSFHGGPITEAF
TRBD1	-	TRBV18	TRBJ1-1	ASSLGTGGPAEAF
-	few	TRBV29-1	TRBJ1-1	SVQGQANTEAF